This T cell receptor beta chain is from a study of T cells in Graves' hyperthyroidism and ophthalmopathy. Study summary: Peripheral blood draws took place at initial diagnosis, ahead of any treatment.

General study results and limits: Clonotypes that were expanded in thyroid above 0.001 mostly appeared in blood too. Ophthalmopathy and stable hyperthyroidism were separated by a 13 V-J model.

For the diagnoses, clinical symptoms, serum thyroxine and TRAb, thyroid ultrasound and orbital computed tomography were used. It was RNA transcripts that yielded the amplified TCR beta CDR3 regions. The primer set for the first-round RT-PCR of the TCR CDR3 was HTBI. Each CDR3 protein gets one entry after TCRdb re-called the multiplex PCR reads with MiXCR. The repertoire holds more than 350,000 distinct CDR3 sequences, with about 18% as singletons. V gave up 11 bases and J gave up 6 bases; unmatched junction bases: 9. Germline V gene data show CDR1 as ENHRY and CDR2 as SYGVKD. This CDR3 comprises 14 residues. This clonotype was recorded at least ten times. As yet, its antigen is unknown.

The TCR sequence derives from a woman aged 30 to 39 with Graves' hyperthyroidism that later progressed to Graves' ophthalmopathy. The sample consisted of blood. V and J are TRBV10-3 and TRBJ2-1; TRBD2 matches 11 bases. The DNA of the CDR3 is TGTGCCGCATTTAGCGGGGGGGCGATCAATGAGCAGTTCTTC. It is translated as CAAFSGGAINEQFF.